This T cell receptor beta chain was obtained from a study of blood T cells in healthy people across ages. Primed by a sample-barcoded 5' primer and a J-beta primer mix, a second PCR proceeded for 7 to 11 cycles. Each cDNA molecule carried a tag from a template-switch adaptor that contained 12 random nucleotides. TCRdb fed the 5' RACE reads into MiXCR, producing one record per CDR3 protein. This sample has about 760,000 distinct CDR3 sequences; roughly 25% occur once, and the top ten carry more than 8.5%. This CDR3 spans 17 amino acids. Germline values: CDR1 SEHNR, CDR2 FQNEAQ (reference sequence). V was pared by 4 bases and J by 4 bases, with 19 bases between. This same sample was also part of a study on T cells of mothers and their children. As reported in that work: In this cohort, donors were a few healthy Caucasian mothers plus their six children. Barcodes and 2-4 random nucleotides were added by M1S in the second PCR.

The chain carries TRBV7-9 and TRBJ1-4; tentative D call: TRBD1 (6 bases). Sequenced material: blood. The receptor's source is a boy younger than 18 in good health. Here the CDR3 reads CASSYLDSRLLNEKLFF. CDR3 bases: TGTGCCAGCAGCTATTTGGACAGCCGACTCCTTAATGAAAAACTGTTTTTT.